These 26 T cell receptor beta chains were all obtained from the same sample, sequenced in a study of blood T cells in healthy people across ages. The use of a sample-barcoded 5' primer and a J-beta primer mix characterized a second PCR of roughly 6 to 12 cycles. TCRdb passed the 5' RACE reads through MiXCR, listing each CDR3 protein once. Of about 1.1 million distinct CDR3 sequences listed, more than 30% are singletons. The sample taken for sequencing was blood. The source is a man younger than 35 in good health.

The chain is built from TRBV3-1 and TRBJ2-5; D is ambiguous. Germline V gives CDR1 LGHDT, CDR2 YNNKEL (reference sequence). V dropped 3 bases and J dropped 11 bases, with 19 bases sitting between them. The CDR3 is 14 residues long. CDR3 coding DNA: TGTGCCAGCAGCCATTCCGGTAAATCCAATGAGCAGTACTTC. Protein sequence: CASSHSGKSNEQYF.

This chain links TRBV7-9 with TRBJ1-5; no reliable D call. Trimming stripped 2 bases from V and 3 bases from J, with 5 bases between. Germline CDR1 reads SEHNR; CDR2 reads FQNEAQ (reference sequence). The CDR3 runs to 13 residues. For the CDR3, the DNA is TGTGCCAGCAGCTTACAGCCCAATCAGCCCCAGCATTTT. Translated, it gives CASSLQPNQPQHF. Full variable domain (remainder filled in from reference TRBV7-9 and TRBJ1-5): DTGVSQNPRHKITKRGQNVTFRCDPISEHNRLYWYRQTLGQGPEFLTYFQNEAQLEKSRLLSDRFSAERPKGSFSTLEIQRTEQGDSAMYLCASSLQPNQPQHFGDGTRLSIL.

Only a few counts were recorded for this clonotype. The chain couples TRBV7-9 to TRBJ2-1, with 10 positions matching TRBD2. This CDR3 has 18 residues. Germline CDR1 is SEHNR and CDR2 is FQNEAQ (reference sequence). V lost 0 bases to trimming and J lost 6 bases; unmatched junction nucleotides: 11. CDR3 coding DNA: TGTGCCAGCAGCTTAGCAGACTCCCTAGCGGGGGCCACCAATGAGCAGTTCTTC. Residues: CASSLADSLAGATNEQFF. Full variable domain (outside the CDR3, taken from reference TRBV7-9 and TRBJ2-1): DTGVSQNPRHKITKRGQNVTFRCDPISEHNRLYWYRQTLGQGPEFLTYFQNEAQLEKSRLLSDRFSAERPKGSFSTLEIQRTEQGDSAMYLCASSLADSLAGATNEQFFGPGTRLTVL.

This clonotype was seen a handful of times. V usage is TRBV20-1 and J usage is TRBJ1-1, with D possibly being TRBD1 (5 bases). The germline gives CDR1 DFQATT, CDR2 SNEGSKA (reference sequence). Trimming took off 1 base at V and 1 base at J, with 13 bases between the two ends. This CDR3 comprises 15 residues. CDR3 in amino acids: CSARGQWGRNTEAFF. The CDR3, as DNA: TGCAGTGCTAGAGGACAATGGGGACGGAACACTGAAGCTTTCTTT.

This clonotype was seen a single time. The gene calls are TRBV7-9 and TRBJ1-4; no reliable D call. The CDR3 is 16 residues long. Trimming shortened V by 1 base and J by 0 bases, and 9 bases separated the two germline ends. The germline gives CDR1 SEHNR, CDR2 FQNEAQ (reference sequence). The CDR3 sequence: CASSLGRKATNEKLFF. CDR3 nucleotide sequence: TGTGCCAGCAGCTTAGGAAGGAAAGCAACTAATGAAAAACTGTTTTTT. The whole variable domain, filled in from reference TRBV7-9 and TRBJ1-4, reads DTGVSQNPRHKITKRGQNVTFRCDPISEHNRLYWYRQTLGQGPEFLTYFQNEAQLEKSRLLSDRFSAERPKGSFSTLEIQRTEQGDSAMYLCASSLGRKATNEKLFFGSGTQLSVL.

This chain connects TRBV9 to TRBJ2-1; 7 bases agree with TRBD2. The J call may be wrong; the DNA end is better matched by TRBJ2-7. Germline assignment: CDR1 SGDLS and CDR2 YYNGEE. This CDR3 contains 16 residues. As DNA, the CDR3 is TGTGCCAGCAGCCGGGGAGGGATGAGCTCCTACAATGAGCAGTACTTC. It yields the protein CASSRGGMSSYNEQYF.

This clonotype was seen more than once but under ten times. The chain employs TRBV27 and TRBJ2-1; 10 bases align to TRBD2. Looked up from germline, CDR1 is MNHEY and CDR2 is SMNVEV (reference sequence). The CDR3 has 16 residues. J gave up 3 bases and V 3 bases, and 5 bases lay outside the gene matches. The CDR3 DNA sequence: TGTGCCAGCAGTTTGCGACTAGCGGGTCTCTACAATGAGCAGTTCTTC. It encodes CASSLRLAGLYNEQFF.

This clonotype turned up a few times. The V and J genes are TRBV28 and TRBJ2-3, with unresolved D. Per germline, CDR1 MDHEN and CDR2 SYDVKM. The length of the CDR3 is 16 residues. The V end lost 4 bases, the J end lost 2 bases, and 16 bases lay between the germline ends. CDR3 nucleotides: TGTGCCAGCAGTTCTGATGGTGTTTGGATCACAGATACGCAGTATTTT. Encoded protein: CASSSDGVWITDTQYF.

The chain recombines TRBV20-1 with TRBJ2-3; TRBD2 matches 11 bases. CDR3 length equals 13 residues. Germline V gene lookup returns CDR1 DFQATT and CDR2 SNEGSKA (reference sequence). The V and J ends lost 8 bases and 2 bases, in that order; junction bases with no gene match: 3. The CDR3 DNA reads TGCAGTATAGCGGGGGGGAACACAGATACGCAGTATTTT. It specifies CSIAGGNTDTQYF.

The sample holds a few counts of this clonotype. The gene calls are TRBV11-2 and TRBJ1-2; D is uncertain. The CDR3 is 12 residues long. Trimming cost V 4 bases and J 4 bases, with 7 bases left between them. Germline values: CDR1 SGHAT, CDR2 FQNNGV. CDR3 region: CASSSAGYGYTF. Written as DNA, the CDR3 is TGTGCCAGCAGCTCGGCCGGCTATGGCTACACCTTC. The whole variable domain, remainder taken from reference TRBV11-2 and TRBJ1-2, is EAGVAQSPRYKIIEKRQSVAFWCNPISGHATLYWYQQILGQGPKLLIQFQNNGVVDDSQLPKDRFSAERLKGVDSTLKIQPAKLEDSAVYLCASSSAGYGYTFGSGTRLTVV.

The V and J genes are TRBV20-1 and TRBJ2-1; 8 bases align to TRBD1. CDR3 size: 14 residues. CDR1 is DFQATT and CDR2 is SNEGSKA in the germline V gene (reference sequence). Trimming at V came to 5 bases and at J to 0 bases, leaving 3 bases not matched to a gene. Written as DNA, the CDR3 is TGCAGTGCTGGACAGGGCCCCTCCTACAATGAGCAGTTCTTC. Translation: CSAGQGPSYNEQFF.

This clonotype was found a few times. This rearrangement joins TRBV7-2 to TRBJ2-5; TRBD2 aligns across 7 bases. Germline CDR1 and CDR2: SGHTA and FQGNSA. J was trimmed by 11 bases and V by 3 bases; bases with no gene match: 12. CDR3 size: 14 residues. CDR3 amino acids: CASSFQGGLNEQYF. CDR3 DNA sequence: TGTGCCAGCAGCTTTCAGGGAGGGCTCAATGAGCAGTACTTC.

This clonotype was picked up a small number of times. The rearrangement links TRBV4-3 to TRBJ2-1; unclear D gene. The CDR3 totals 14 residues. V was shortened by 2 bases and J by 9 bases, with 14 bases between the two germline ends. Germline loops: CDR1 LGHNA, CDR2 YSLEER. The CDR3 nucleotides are TGCGCCAGCAGCCAAAACCAAGCCCTTAGTGAGCAGTTCTTC. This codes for CASSQNQALSEQFF.

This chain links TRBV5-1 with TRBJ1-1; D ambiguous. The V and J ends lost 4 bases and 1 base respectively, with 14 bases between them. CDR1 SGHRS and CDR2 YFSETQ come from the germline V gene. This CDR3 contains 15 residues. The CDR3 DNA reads TGCGCCAGCAGCCCCCATCGGGCACGGAACACTGAAGCTTTCTTT. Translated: CASSPHRARNTEAFF.

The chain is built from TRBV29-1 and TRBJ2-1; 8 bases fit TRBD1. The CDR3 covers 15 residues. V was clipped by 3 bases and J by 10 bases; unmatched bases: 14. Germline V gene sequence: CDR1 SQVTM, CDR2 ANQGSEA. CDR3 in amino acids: CSVETPDRVTYEQFF. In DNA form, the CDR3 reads TGCAGCGTTGAGACACCGGACAGGGTCACCTACGAGCAGTTCTTC.

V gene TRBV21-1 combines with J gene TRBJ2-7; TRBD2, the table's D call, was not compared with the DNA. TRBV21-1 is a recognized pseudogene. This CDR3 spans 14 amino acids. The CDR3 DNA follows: TGTGCCAGCAGCAAAAGGAGGTCCGGGTCCGAGCAGTACTTC. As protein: CASSKRRSGSEQYF.

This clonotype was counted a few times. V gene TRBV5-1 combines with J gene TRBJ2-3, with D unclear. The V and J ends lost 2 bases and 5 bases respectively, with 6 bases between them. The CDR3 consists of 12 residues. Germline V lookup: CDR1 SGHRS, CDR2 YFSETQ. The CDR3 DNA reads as TGCGCCAGCAGCTTTATGGAAGATACGCAGTATTTT. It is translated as CASSFMEDTQYF. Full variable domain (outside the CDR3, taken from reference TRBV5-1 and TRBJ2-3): KAGVTQTPRYLIKTRGQQVTLSCSPISGHRSVSWYQQTPGQGLQFLFEYFSETQRNKGNFPGRFSGRQFSNSRSEMNVSTLELGDSALYLCASSFMEDTQYFGPGTRLTVL.

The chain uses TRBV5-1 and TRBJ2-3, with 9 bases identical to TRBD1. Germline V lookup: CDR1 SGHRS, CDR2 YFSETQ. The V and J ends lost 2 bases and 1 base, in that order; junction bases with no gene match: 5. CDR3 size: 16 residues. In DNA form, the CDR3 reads TGCGCCAGCAGCTTAAAACAGGGGGCTGGCACAGATACGCAGTATTTT. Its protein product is CASSLKQGAGTDTQYF.

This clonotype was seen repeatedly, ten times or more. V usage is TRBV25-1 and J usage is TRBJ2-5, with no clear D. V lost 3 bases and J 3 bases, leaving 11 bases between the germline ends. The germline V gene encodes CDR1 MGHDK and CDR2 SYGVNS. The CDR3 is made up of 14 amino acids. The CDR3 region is CASSDPKPKETQYF. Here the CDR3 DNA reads TGTGCCAGCAGTGACCCCAAACCTAAAGAGACCCAGTACTTC.

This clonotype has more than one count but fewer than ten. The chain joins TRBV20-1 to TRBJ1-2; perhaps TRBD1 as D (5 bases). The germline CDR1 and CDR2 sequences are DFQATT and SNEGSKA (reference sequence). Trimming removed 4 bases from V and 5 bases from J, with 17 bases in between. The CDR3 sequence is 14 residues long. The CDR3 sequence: CSAKAGRAPYGYTF. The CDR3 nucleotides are TGCAGTGCTAAGGCGGGCAGGGCCCCTTATGGCTACACCTTC.

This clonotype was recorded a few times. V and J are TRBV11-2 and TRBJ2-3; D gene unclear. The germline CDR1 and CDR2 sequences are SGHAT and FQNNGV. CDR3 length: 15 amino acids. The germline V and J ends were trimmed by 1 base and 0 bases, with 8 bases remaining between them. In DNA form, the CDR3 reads TGTGCCAGCAGCTTAGGGGCCGTTAGCACAGATACGCAGTATTTT. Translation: CASSLGAVSTDTQYF.

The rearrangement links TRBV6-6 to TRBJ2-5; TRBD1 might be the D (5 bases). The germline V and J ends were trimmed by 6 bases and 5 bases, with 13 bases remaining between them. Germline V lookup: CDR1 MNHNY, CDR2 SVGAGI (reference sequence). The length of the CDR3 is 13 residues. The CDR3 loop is CASRVRETETQYF. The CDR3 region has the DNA TGTGCCAGCAGGGTCAGGGAAACTGAGACCCAGTACTTC.

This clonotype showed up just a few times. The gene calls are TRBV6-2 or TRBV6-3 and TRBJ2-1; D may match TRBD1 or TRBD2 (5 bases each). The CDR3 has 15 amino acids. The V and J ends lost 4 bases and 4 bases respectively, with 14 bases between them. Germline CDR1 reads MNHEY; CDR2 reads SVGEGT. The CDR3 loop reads CASSSGQALYNEQFF. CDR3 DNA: TGTGCCAGCAGTTCGGGGCAGGCCCTATACAATGAGCAGTTCTTC.

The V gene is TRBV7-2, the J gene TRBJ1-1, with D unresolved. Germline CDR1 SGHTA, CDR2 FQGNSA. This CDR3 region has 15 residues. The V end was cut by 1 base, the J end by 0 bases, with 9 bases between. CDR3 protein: CASSLDFQVNTEAFF. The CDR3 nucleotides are TGTGCCAGCAGCTTAGATTTTCAGGTGAACACTGAAGCTTTCTTT.

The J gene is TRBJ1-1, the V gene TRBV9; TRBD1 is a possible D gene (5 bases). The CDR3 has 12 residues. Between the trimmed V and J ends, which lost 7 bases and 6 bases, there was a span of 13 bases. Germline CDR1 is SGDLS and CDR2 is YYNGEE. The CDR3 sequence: CASQGGEAEAFF. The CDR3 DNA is TGTGCCAGCCAAGGAGGGGAAGCTGAAGCTTTCTTT.

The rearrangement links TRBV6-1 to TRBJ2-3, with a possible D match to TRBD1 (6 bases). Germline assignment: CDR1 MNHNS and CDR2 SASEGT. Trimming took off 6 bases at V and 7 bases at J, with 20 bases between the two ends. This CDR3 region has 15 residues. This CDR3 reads CASSSRQVSSYTQYF. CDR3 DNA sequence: TGTGCCAGCAGCTCACGACAGGTTTCAAGTTATACGCAGTATTTT.